The T cell receptor (beta chain) under discussion was sequenced for a study of blood T cells in healthy people across ages. Points from the study as a whole: With age, beta diversity per million T cells declined roughly linearly, significantly by 30 to 50. Diversity estimates from one million T cells were considered underestimates.

This clonotype was observed a single time. As yet, its antigen is unknown. With 1 base removed from V and 4 bases from J, the gap between germline ends came to 13 bases. The germline V gene has CDR1 SNHLY and CDR2 FYNNEI. The CDR3 contains 15 residues. Alongside a J-beta primer mix, a sample-barcoded 5' primer served in a second PCR lasting about 7 to 11 cycles. TCRdb reanalysed the 5' RACE reads using MiXCR and keeps one entry per CDR3 protein. This sample has more than 1.4 million distinct CDR3 sequences; 35% to 45% occur once, and the top ten carry 7.9%. This clonotype was obtained from a young woman in good health. Material for sequencing was blood. V and J are TRBV2 and TRBJ1-1, with TRBD1 as a possible D gene (5 bases). CDR3 nucleotide sequence: TGTGCCAGCAGTGAAGGCTGGGCGGGGGGCACTGAAGCTTTCTTT. The encoded protein is CASSEGWAGGTEAFF.